Following are 8 T cell receptor beta chains from one sample sequenced in a study of T-cell memory formation after mild COVID-19. TCRdb recomputed calls from the 5' RACE reads with MiXCR, one row per CDR3 protein. The table includes about 420,000 distinct CDR3 sequences, about 25% detected once. The sequenced sample was PBMCs or a T cell subset sorted from them (not recorded which). These receptors were taken from an adult woman who had mild COVID-19 (a few samples of this study predate the infection). Cell type and time point are not known.

V usage is TRBV6-2 or TRBV6-3 and J usage is TRBJ2-3, with 8 bases fitting TRBD2. The germline V gene has CDR1 MNHEY and CDR2 SVGEGT. The length of the CDR3 is 16 residues. The V and J ends lost 2 bases and 3 bases, in that order; junction bases with no gene match: 7. CDR3 region: CASSYERELTTDTQYF. DNA of the CDR3: TGTGCCAGCAGTTACGAGCGGGAGTTGACTACAGATACGCAGTATTTT.

This clonotype has at least ten counts. The gene calls are TRBV7-9 and TRBJ1-3, with 8 bases aligning to TRBD1. The germline gives CDR1 SEHNR, CDR2 FQNEAQ (reference sequence). CDR3 length equals 15 residues. The trim removed 3 bases at V and 4 bases at J, leaving 5 bases unmatched. The CDR3: CASSLVRGQGNTIYF. The CDR3 nucleotides are TGTGCCAGCAGCTTGGTCAGGGGGCAAGGAAACACCATATATTTT.

The J gene is TRBJ2-1, the V gene TRBV20-1, with D unclear. This CDR3 is 11 amino acids long. With 5 bases removed from V and 3 bases from J, the gap between germline ends came to 5 bases. CDR1 and CDR2 from the germline V gene are DFQATT and SNEGSKA (reference sequence). The CDR3 sequence: CSALGYNEQFF. The DNA of the CDR3 is TGCAGTGCTCTGGGCTACAATGAGCAGTTCTTC.

This clonotype has more than one count but fewer than ten. The CDR3 bases are TGTGCCAGCAGCTCGACAGGTTTTAATCAGCCCCAGCATTTT. Its protein is CASSSTGFNQPQHF. The gene calls are TRBV9 and TRBJ1-5; D might be TRBD1 (6 bases). Trimming left V 4 bases short and J 4 bases short, with 12 bases between. This CDR3 spans 14 amino acids. The V gene's germline CDR1 is SGDLS and CDR2 YYNGEE.

This clonotype was counted many times. V and J are TRBV20-1 and TRBJ1-6, with D unclear. Germline V gives CDR1 DFQATT, CDR2 SNEGSKA (reference sequence). The ends were cut back, 1 base at V and 4 bases at J, with 8 bases in the middle. This CDR3 contains 14 residues. As DNA, the CDR3 is TGCAGTGCTAGAGTGTCCGGGTATAATTCACCCCTCCACTTT. Translation: CSARVSGYNSPLHF.

The rearrangement links TRBV7-6 to TRBJ2-1; 8 bases fit TRBD1. Germline CDR1 and CDR2: SGHVS and FNYEAQ. With 5 bases clipped from V and 10 bases from J, the junction kept 4 bases outside the gene matches. The length of the CDR3 is 12 residues. The CDR3 DNA is TGTGCCAGCAGCGAAGGGACAGGCGAGCAGTTCTTC. Residues: CASSEGTGEQFF.

This clonotype was picked up a small number of times. This chain links TRBV6-6 with TRBJ2-7; possibly TRBD2 for D (6 bases). The V gene lost 5 bases and the J gene lost 3 bases, with 17 bases spanning the gap. The CDR3 loop spans 15 amino acids. The germline V gene encodes CDR1 MNHNY and CDR2 SVGAGI (reference sequence). CDR3 nucleotides: TGTGCCAGCAGTACCCCAGGGACGGGAGTCTACGAGCAGTACTTC. Its protein is CASSTPGTGVYEQYF.

The CDR3 DNA reads TGCGCCAGCAGCCCCGGGACAGGGGGCAGCGGCTACACCTTC. This sequence encodes CASSPGTGGSGYTF. The chain employs TRBV4-1 and TRBJ1-2; 12 positions agree with TRBD1. V lost 4 bases, J lost 8 bases, and 5 bases stayed unmatched. The length of the CDR3 is 14 residues. Germline V gives CDR1 MGHRA, CDR2 YSYEKL.